The present TCR beta chain was sequenced within a study of neoadjuvant anti-PD-1 for oral cavity cancer. Background on the study: Before surgery, most patients got three to four biweekly 3 mg/kg nivolumab doses.

The repertoire was sequenced with immunoSEQ multiplex PCR; TCRdb's copy has only in-frame clones and lacks some. The sample has approximately 4,500 clones, nearly 60% seen once. CDR3 length equals 11 residues. Trimming removed 7 bases from V and 3 bases from J, with 10 bases in between. CDR1 is SQVTM and CDR2 is ANQGSEA in the germline V gene. This sequence originates from a person aged 35-79 years with oral cavity squamous cell carcinoma. The sample consisted of tumor tissue, taken before nivolumab (anti-PD-1) treatment. The chain has TRBV29-1 and TRBJ2-7; unclear D gene. Written as DNA, the CDR3 is TGCAGCGCCGACACTAACTACGAGCAGTACTTC. Translating gives CSADTNYEQYF.